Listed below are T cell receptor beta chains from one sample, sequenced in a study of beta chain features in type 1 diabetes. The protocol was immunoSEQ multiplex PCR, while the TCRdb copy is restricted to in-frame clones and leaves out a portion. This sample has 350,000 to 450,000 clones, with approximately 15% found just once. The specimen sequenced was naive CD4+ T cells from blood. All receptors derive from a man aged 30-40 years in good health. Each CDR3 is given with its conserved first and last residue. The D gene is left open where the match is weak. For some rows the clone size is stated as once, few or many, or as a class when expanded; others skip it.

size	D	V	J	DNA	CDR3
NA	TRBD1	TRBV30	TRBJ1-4	TGTGCCTGGAGTACGGACAGGGGGCGTTTTAGCCTGTTTTTT	CAWSTDRGRFSLFF
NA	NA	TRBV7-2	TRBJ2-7	TGTGCCAGCAGCTTAGCGAGGAATTTGTACGAGCAGTACTTC	CASSLARNLYEQYF
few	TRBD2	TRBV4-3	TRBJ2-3	TGCGCCAGCAGCCAAGGACTAGCGGAGACAGATACGCAGTATTTT	CASSQGLAETDTQYF
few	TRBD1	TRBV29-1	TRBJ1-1	TGCAGCGTTACGACAGGGGGCATGAACACTGAAGCTTTCTTT	CSVTTGGMNTEAFF
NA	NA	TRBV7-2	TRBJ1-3	TGTGCCAGCAGCGTCAGAGGGGTTTCTGGAAACACCATATATTTT	CASSVRGVSGNTIYF
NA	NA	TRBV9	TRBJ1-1	TGTGCCAGCAGCGTAGACCAGAACACTGAAGCTTTCTTT	CASSVDQNTEAFF
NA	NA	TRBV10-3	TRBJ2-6	TGTGCCATCAGTGATATCCAACAGGGTTTCGGGGCCAACGTCCTGACTTTC	CAISDIQQGFGANVLTF
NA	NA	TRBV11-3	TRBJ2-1	TGTGCCAGCAGCTTGATGGATTCCTACAATGAGCAGTTCTTC	CASSLMDSYNEQFF
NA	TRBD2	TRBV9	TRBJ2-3	TGTGCCAGCAGCCCCCGCGCTAGCGGGATCACTAGCACAGATACGCAGTATTTT	CASSPRASGITSTDTQYF
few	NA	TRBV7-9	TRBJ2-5	TGTGCCAGCAGCTTAGCGGCCCAAGAGACCCAGTACTTC	CASSLAAQETQYF
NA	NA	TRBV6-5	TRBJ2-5	TGTGCCAGCGGTAGGAGAGTTGAGGGCGAGGAGACCCAGTACTTC	CASGRRVEGEETQYF
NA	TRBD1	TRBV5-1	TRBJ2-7	TGCGCCAGCAGCTTGGTAGGCGGACAGGCCTACGAGCAGTACTTC	CASSLVGGQAYEQYF
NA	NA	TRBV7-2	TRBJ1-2	TGTGCCAGCAGCTTAGTCGAGAGACGCAGCGGCTACACCTTC	CASSLVERRSGYTF
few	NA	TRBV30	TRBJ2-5	TGTGCCTGGAGTGTGGGACCCCAAGAGACCCAGTACTTC	CAWSVGPQETQYF
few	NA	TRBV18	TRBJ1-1	TGTGCCAGCTCACGGGGACAAGGAATTCTGAACACTGAAGCTTTCTTT	CASSRGQGILNTEAFF
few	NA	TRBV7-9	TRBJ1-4	TGTGCCAGCAGCCAAGTCGCCGCGACGGGATTGAATGAAAAACTGTTTTTT	CASSQVAATGLNEKLFF
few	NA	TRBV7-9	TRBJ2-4	TGTGCCAGCAGCTTAACTAATCAAGGAAACATTCAGTACTTC	CASSLTNQGNIQYF
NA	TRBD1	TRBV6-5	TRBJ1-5	TGTGCCAGCAGCAGACAGGGAATGAGCAATCAGCCCCAGCATTTT	CASSRQGMSNQPQHF
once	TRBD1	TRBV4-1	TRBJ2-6	TGCGCCAGCAGCCAAGGGGTTGACAGGGGGGAGGCTGGGGCCAACGTCCTGACTTTC	CASSQGVDRGEAGANVLTF
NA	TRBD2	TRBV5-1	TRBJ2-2	TGCGCCAGCAGCAAACGGGAGGTGAACACCGGGGAGCTGTTTTTT	CASSKREVNTGELFF
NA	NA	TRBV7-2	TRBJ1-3	TGTGCCAGCAGCAAGGAGCTTACTGGAAACACCATATATTTT	CASSKELTGNTIYF
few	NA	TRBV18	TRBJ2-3	TGTGCCAGCATAACCGGGGGCTCGGATACGCAGTATTTT	CASITGGSDTQYF
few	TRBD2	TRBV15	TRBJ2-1	TGTGCCACCAGCAGAGATAGGACTAGCCATAACAATGAGCAGTTCTTC	CATSRDRTSHNNEQFF
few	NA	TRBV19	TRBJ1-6	TGTGCCAGTAGCCTCAGGGCCAGTTCGAGCTCCTATAATTCACCCCTCCACTTT	CASSLRASSSSYNSPLHF
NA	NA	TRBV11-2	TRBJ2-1	TGTGCCAGCAGCTCTTACGGGGACGACCATGAGCAGTTCTTC	CASSSYGDDHEQFF
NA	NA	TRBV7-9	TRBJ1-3	TGTGCCAGCAGCTTAGGCAGTGTCACAGGAAACACCATATATTTT	CASSLGSVTGNTIYF
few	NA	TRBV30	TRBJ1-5	TGTGCCTGGAGTGGCAGGTCTAATCAGCCCCAGCATTTT	CAWSGRSNQPQHF
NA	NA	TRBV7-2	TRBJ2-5	TGTGCCAGCAGCTTACTCGGGGCGAGGGAGACCCAGTACTTC	CASSLLGARETQYF
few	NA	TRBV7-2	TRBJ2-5	TGTGCCAGCAGCTTAAAAGAGGGGGGGACCCAGTACTTC	CASSLKEGGTQYF
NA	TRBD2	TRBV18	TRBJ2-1	TGTGCCAGCTCTTTTGGTAGCGGGAGAGCTAATGAGCAGTTCTTC	CASSFGSGRANEQFF
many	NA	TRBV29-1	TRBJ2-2	TGCAGCGATGACTACCATCCGAATGGCGGGGAGCTGTTTTTT	CSDDYHPNGGELFF
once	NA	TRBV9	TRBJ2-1	TGTGCCAGCAGCGCCCGGACGGGAACCCGGGGGAGCTCCTACAATGAGCAGTTCTTC	CASSARTGTRGSSYNEQFF
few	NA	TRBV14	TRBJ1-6	TGTGCCAGCAGCCAAGATTATTACAGTTCACCCCTCCACTTT	CASSQDYYSSPLHF
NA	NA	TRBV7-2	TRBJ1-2	TGTGCCAGCAGCTTAAGAGCATATGGCTACACCTTC	CASSLRAYGYTF
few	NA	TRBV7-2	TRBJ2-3	TGTGCCAGCAGTCTCACAGATACGCAGTATTTT	CASSLTDTQYF
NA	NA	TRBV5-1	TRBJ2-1	TGCGCCAGTACGGACCGAGAGCAGTTCTTC	CASTDREQFF
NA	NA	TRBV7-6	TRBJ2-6	TGTGCCAGCAGCTTAGCATCTGGGTCCGGGGCCAACGTCCTGACTTTC	CASSLASGSGANVLTF
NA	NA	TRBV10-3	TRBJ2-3	TGTGCCATCAGTGAGTCGATCGGTACAGATACGCAGTATTTT	CAISESIGTDTQYF
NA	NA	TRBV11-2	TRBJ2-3	TGTGCCAGCAGCTTAGAAACGTTTGCGCAGTATTTT	CASSLETFAQYF
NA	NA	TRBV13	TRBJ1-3	TGTGCCAGCAGCTTATTGCGAAACACCATATATTTT	CASSLLRNTIYF
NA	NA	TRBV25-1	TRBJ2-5	TGTGCCAGCCGGTCGTCCCAAGAGACCCAGTACTTC	CASRSSQETQYF